These 24 T cell receptor beta chains came from one sample sequenced in a study of T-cell reconstitution after alpha-beta-depleted transplantation in children. Study-wide results and limits: Alpha-beta T cells present about two months after transplant were reported to originate from several hundred expanded graft clones.

These receptors are not linked to any known antigen. Preparation of the TCRbeta library was carried out with unique molecular identifiers. TCRdb analysed the PCR reads with MiXCR anew, one entry per CDR3 protein. The sample carries tens of thousands of distinct CDR3 sequences, about 6.8% recorded once. The sample consisted of peripheral blood, taken 60 days after TCRalphabeta/CD19-depleted stem cell transplant. The receptors stem from a child younger than two who had a stem cell transplant for acute myeloid leukemia, so the T cells may come from the graft donor.

This clonotype was seen repeatedly, ten times or more. The CDR3 coding sequence is TGTGCCAGCAGTTTATGGGAGGTATTACGCCAAGAGACCCAGTACTTC. Its translation: CASSLWEVLRQETQYF. This chain uses TRBV28 with TRBJ2-5; D is perhaps TRBD2 (5 bases). CDR3 length: 16 amino acids. Germline CDR1 MDHEN, CDR2 SYDVKM. V was trimmed by 0 bases and J by 1 base, leaving 12 bases between them.

As for this clonotype: With a much larger clone just one base away, this may be a read error. This chain uses TRBV5-1 with TRBJ2-7; D not resolved. Near its end, the DNA agrees better with TRBJ2-1, so the J call may be wrong. The CDR3 is made up of 13 amino acids. CDR1 is SGHRS, CDR2 YFSETQ, per germline. CDR3 sequence reads: CASSISGPYEQFF. CDR3 coding DNA: TGCGCCAGCAGCATTTCCGGGCCCTACGAGCAGTTCTTC.

This clonotype was observed many times. V usage is TRBV28 and J usage is TRBJ1-2; the D is unclear. CDR1 is MDHEN and CDR2 is SYDVKM in the germline V gene. Trimming cost V 3 bases and J 4 bases, with 12 bases left between them. The CDR3 is 14 amino acids. CDR3 nucleotides: TGTGCCAGCAGTTTGAGATACACGGCCTATGGCTACACCTTC. Residues: CASSLRYTAYGYTF.

At least ten counts were recorded for this clonotype. The chain uses TRBV4-1 and TRBJ2-2; maybe TRBD1 (6 bases). CDR1 is MGHRA, CDR2 YSYEKL, per germline. V was cut by 7 bases and J by 3 bases, with 9 bases left in between. The CDR3 spans 13 residues. For the CDR3, the DNA is TGCGCCAGCATCCACAGGGACACCGGGGAGCTGTTTTTT. It translates to CASIHRDTGELFF.

This clonotype has a count of ten or more. The chain recombines TRBV6-1 with TRBJ2-2; TRBD2 is a possible D gene (6 bases). V was clipped by 4 bases and J by 7 bases, with 13 bases between them. Per germline, CDR1 MNHNS and CDR2 SASEGT. The CDR3 spans 14 residues. The CDR3 sequence: CASSGRAAGGELFF. The CDR3 nucleotides read TGTGCCAGCAGTGGGAGGGCGGCGGGCGGGGAGCTGTTTTTT.

This clonotype was recorded many times. The genes are TRBV5-1 and TRBJ2-1, with 12 bases identical to TRBD2. The CDR3 covers 16 residues. Germline-derived CDR1 and CDR2 are SGHRS and YFSETQ. V dropped 4 bases and J dropped 7; count of bases not matched to a gene: 9. The CDR3 bases are TGCGCCAGCAGCACGAGACTAGCGGGAGAGGTAAATGAGCAGTTCTTC. Its protein is CASSTRLAGEVNEQFF.

This clonotype was detected many times. J is TRBJ2-3 and V is TRBV12-3 or TRBV12-4; D remains ambiguous. This CDR3 is built from 13 residues. The V gene lost 10 bases and the J gene lost 4 bases, with 15 bases spanning the gap. The CDR3 coding sequence is TGTGCCATCGACGCGAATTTGGCAGATACGCAGTATTTT. As protein: CAIDANLADTQYF.

Many counts were recorded for this clonotype. The chain is built from TRBV15 and TRBJ2-5, with 12 bases that match TRBD2. The CDR3 is 17 residues long. The germline V gene has CDR1 LNHNV and CDR2 YYDKDF (reference sequence). J was trimmed by 3 bases and V by 5 bases; bases with no gene match: 10. This CDR3 reads CATSPHPRLAGEETQYF. As DNA, the CDR3 is TGTGCCACCAGCCCCCACCCGAGACTAGCGGGAGAAGAGACCCAGTACTTC. Complete variable domain (other parts from reference TRBV15 and TRBJ2-5): DAMVIQNPRYQVTQFGKPVTLSCSQTLNHNVMYWYQQKSSQAPKLLFHYYDKDFNNEADTPDNFQSRRPNTSFCFLDIRSPGLGDTAMYLCATSPHPRLAGEETQYFGPGTRLLVL.

This clonotype occurred many times. The chain uses TRBV20-1 and TRBJ2-1; no definite D call. The length of the CDR3 is 9 residues. The germline V and J ends were trimmed by 3 bases and 10 bases, with 4 bases remaining between them. The germline CDR1 and CDR2 sequences are DFQATT and SNEGSKA (reference sequence). The CDR3 DNA follows: TGCAGTGCTAGGGGCGAGCAGTTCTTC. Translation gives CSARGEQFF.

DNA of the CDR3: TGTGCCAGCACCGGGGAGCTGTTTTTT. Translating gives CASTGELFF. V and J are TRBV7-9 and TRBJ2-2; no clear D gene. Germline V gene sequence: CDR1 SEHNR, CDR2 FQNEAQ (reference sequence). V lost 7 bases, J lost 6 bases, and 0 bases lay in between. This CDR3 spans 9 amino acids.

The sample holds many counts of this clonotype. The chain recombines TRBV3-1 with TRBJ2-1, with a weak D call TRBD1 (5 bases). The CDR3 is made up of 15 amino acids. Germline V gene lookup returns CDR1 LGHDT and CDR2 YNNKEL (reference sequence). Deletions cut 0 bases from V and 4 bases from J, with 10 bases between. CDR3: CASSQDTTDYNEQFF. In DNA, the CDR3 is TGTGCCAGCAGCCAAGATACGACAGATTACAATGAGCAGTTCTTC.

This clonotype has ten or more counts. The chain links TRBV5-1 to TRBJ2-7, with D tentatively TRBD2 (6 bases). CDR3 length: 15 amino acids. CDR1 and CDR2 (germline): SGHRS, YFSETQ. The V end was cut by 4 bases, the J end by 2 bases, with 16 bases between. The CDR3 DNA is TGCGCCAGCAGCCCGGAGGGGCCTCCTCCCTACGAGCAGTACTTC. Its translation: CASSPEGPPPYEQYF.

The chain has TRBV5-6 and TRBJ1-2; D is undetermined. V gave up 0 bases and J gave up 6 bases, with 12 bases separating them. The germline V gene encodes CDR1 SGHDT and CDR2 YYEEEE. This CDR3 is 14 amino acids long. The CDR3 sequence is CASSLAHRPDGYTF. The CDR3 bases are TGTGCCAGCAGCTTGGCTCATCGGCCAGATGGCTACACCTTC.

The sample holds many counts of this clonotype. The chain employs TRBV28 and TRBJ2-3; tentatively, D is TRBD2 (5 bases). CDR1 is MDHEN, CDR2 SYDVKM, per germline. The V gene lost 7 bases and the J gene lost 3 bases, with 17 bases spanning the gap. The CDR3 has 15 amino acids. The CDR3 bases are TGTGCCAGCACGGTTCAACTAGTCCCTACAGATACGCAGTATTTT. This sequence encodes CASTVQLVPTDTQYF.

This clonotype was detected many times. The rearrangement joins TRBV7-9 to TRBJ1-1, with D uncertain. In germline, CDR1 is SEHNR, CDR2 FQNEAQ (reference sequence). V lost 6 bases and J 3 bases, leaving 14 bases between the germline ends. This CDR3 contains 14 residues. The CDR3 spells CASSPWAGDTEAFF. CDR3 DNA sequence: TGTGCCAGCAGTCCCTGGGCCGGGGACACTGAAGCTTTCTTT.

Many counts were recorded for this clonotype. V usage is TRBV29-1 and J usage is TRBJ1-1, with unresolved D. CDR3 length: 11 residues. The V and J ends lost 5 bases and 0 bases respectively, with 4 bases between them. From germline, CDR1 is SQVTM and CDR2 ANQGSEA. The CDR3 spells CSVHVNTEAFF. DNA of the CDR3: TGCAGCGTTCATGTGAACACTGAAGCTTTCTTT.

A remark on this clonotype: The conserved closing phenylalanine or tryptophan is absent in this CDR3, likely reflecting a read error. This chain uses TRBV20-1 with TRBJ1-2; maybe TRBD1 (6 bases). This CDR3 comprises 16 residues. V lost 5 bases and J 8 bases, leaving 27 bases between the germline ends. Germline assignment: CDR1 DFQATT and CDR2 SNEGSKA (reference sequence). CDR3 sequence reads: CSAGRGFEEMLGGYTL. In nucleotides, the CDR3 is TGCAGTGCTGGGAGGGGGTTTGAAGAGATGCTAGGGGGCTACACCTTA.

This clonotype was counted many times. The V and J genes are TRBV6-5 and TRBJ2-3, with 10 bases lining up with TRBD2. CDR1 MNHEY and CDR2 SVGAGI come from the germline V gene. V gave up 4 bases and J gave up 0 bases; unmatched junction bases: 1. CDR3 length equals 15 residues. The CDR3 sequence is CASSSSGRSTDTQYF. The CDR3 bases are TGTGCCAGCAGTTCTAGCGGGAGAAGCACAGATACGCAGTATTTT.

This clonotype came up many times. J is TRBJ2-6 and V is TRBV9; D ambiguous. Germline CDR1 reads SGDLS; CDR2 reads YYNGEE. V dropped 3 bases and J dropped 2 bases, with 3 bases sitting between them. The CDR3 contains 13 residues. The CDR3: CASSAAGANVLTF. The CDR3 DNA reads as TGTGCCAGCAGCGCCGCTGGGGCCAACGTCCTGACTTTC.

This clonotype has ten or more counts. The chain is built from TRBV12-3 or TRBV12-4 and TRBJ2-1, with 14 bases aligning to TRBD2. This CDR3 contains 15 residues. Trimming removed 2 bases from V and 7 bases from J; junction bases left unmatched: 1. The CDR3 DNA is TGTGCCAGCAGTTTAAGACTAGCGGGAGGGAATGAGCAGTTCTTC. Translating gives CASSLRLAGGNEQFF.

The table lists this clonotype with a count of one. A much larger clone sits a single nucleotide away, making a read error possible. V and J are TRBV20-1 and TRBJ2-5, with TRBD2 identical over 9 bases. The CDR3 has 15 amino acids. Per germline, CDR1 DFQATT and CDR2 SNEGSKA (reference sequence). With 2 bases clipped from V and 5 bases from J, the junction kept 9 bases outside the gene matches. The DNA of the CDR3 is TGCAGTGCTAGAAATGTGCGGGAGGGCCGGGAGACCCAGTACTTC. Its protein is CSARNVREGRETQYF.

The sample holds many counts of this clonotype. This chain links TRBV20-1 with TRBJ1-2; D is perhaps TRBD1 (5 bases). Germline-derived CDR1 and CDR2 are DFQATT and SNEGSKA (reference sequence). The V and J ends lost 3 bases and 5 bases respectively, with 13 bases between them. This CDR3 has 13 amino acids. In DNA form, the CDR3 reads TGCAGTGCTAGGGGGGACCTCGGATATGGCTACACCTTC. This gives the protein CSARGDLGYGYTF.

Only a few counts were recorded for this clonotype. This chain uses TRBV7-8 with TRBJ1-5, with a possible D match to TRBD1 (5 bases). V lost 3 bases to trimming and J lost 2 bases, with 11 bases between them. This CDR3 contains 15 residues. Germline loops: CDR1 SGHVS, CDR2 FQNEAQ. In nucleotides, the CDR3 is TGTGCCAGCAGCTTGGACGGGACCCGCAATCAGCCCCAGCATTTT. Translation gives CASSLDGTRNQPQHF.

This clonotype was observed many times. The gene calls are TRBV24-1 and TRBJ2-1, with D maybe TRBD1 (5 bases). Germline CDR1 KGHDR, CDR2 SFDVKD. V was pared by 4 bases and J by 0 bases, with 15 bases between. This CDR3 comprises 17 residues. The CDR3 is CATSDRQSPDSYNEQFF. The CDR3 nucleotides read TGTGCCACCAGTGACCGACAGTCGCCTGACTCCTACAATGAGCAGTTCTTC.